The clone carrying this TCR beta chain came up once. The CDR3 contains 13 residues. Germline CDR1 and CDR2: SGHAT and FQNNGV. Trimming removed 6 bases from V and 7 bases from J; junction bases left unmatched: 1. Authors' methods: Estimation of nucleated cell counts relied on the amplification of reference gene primers. Repertoires were generated with immunoSEQ multiplex PCR, while TCRdb's copy carries only in-frame clones and drops some. The V and J calls and clone size were taken over from that table, and D and trimming were inferred from the DNA. In the table there are under 150,000 clones, 81% of which are singletons. The data originate from a study of blood T cell repertoires in COVID-19. Whole-study context: COVID-19 samples from acute and convalescent phases originated in the United States, Italy and Spain. The cDNA or gDNA used as material had been derived from T cells, B-cell-depleted T cells, or PBMCs.

Sequencing was done on a sample of peripheral blood. The chain joins TRBV11-2 to TRBJ1-6; 9 bases align to TRBD1. The receptor was isolated from a man over 45 with acute or convalescent COVID-19. The CDR3 nucleotides are TGTGCCAGCAGGGGACAGGGCAATTCACCCCTCCACTTT. As protein: CASRGQGNSPLHF.